This T cell receptor beta chain stems from a study of shared clonotypes between healthy human individuals. Of note for this clone: Other DNA sequences in the same sample also yield this CDR3.

Here immunoSEQ multiplex PCR was the method, and the copy in TCRdb shows in-frame clones only, minus some. The sample has about 2.4 million clones, 93% seen once. Trimming left V 0 bases short and J 2 bases short, with 3 bases between. CDR1 SGDLS and CDR2 YYNGEE come from the germline V gene. The CDR3 loop spans 13 amino acids. V gene TRBV9 combines with J gene TRBJ2-1, with D unresolved. The material sequenced was naive CD4+ T cells from PBMCs. This sample's subset: CD45RA+ positively selected. This clonotype was sampled from a man aged 18 to 35 in good health. Some clones in this sample may be carry-over from other donors' samples. This CDR3 reads CASSVGAYNEQFF. The CDR3 bases are TGTGCCAGCAGCGTAGGAGCCTACAATGAGCAGTTCTTC.